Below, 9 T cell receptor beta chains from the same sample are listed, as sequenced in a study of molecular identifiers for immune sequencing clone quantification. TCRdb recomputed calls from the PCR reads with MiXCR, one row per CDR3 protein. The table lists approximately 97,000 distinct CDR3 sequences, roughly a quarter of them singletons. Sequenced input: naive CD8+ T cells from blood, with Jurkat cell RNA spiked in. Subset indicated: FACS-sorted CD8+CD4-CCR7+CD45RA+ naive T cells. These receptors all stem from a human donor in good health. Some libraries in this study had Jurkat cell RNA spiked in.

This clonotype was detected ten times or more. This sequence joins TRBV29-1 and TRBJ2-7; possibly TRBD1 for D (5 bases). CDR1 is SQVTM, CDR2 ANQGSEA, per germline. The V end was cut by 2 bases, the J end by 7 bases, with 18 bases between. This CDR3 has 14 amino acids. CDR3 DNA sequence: TGCAGCGTTGAACGGGCAGGGAAGGGTCGGGAGCAGTACTTC. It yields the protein CSVERAGKGREQYF.

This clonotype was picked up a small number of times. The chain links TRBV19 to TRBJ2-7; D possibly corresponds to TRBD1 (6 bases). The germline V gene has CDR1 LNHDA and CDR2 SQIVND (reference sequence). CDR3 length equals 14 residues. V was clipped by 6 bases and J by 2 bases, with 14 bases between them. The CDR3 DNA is TGTGCCAGTAGCTCCGGGACACTCCCCTACGAGCAGTACTTC. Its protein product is CASSSGTLPYEQYF.

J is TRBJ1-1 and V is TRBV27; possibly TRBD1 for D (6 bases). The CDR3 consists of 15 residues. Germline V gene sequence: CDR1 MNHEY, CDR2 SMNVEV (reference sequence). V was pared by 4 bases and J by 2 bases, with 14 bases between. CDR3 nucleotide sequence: TGTGCCAGCAGTTGGGGGGGGGGGGGCAACACTGAAGCTTTCTTT. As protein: CASSWGGGGNTEAFF.

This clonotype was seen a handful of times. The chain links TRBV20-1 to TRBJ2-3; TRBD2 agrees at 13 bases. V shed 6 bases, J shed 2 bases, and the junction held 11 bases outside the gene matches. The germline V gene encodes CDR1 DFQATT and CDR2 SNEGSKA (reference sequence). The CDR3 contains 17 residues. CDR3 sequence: CSADGSGLAGYTDTQYF. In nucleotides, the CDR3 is TGCAGTGCCGACGGCTCGGGACTAGCGGGGTACACAGATACGCAGTATTTT.

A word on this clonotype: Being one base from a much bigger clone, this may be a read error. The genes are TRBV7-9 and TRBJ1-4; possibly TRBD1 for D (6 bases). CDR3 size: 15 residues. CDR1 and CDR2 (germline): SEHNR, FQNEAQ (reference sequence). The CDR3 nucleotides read TGTGCCAGCAACTTAGGGGGAGGTGGCAGTGAAAAACTGTTTTTT. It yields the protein CASNLGGGGSEKLFF. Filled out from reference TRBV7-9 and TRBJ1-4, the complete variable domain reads DTGVSQNPRHKITKRGQNVTFRCDPISEHNRLYWYRQTLGQGPEFLTYFQNEAQLEKSRLLSDRFSAERPKGSFSTLEIQRTEQGDSAMYLCASNLGGGGSEKLFFGSGTQLSVL.

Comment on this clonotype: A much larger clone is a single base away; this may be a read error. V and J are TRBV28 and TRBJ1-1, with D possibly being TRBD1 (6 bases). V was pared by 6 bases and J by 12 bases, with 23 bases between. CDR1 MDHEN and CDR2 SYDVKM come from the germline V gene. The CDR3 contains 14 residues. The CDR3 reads CASSTLGGGQSTFF. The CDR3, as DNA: TGTGCCAGCAGCACATTGGGGGGGGGCCAATCAACTTTCTTT.

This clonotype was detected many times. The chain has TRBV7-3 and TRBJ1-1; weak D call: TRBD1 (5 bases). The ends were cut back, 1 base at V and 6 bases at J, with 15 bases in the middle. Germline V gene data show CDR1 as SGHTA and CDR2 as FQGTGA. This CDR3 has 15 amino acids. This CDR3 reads CASSLMGDPIAEAFF. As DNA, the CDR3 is TGTGCCAGCAGCTTAATGGGGGACCCGATCGCTGAAGCTTTCTTT.

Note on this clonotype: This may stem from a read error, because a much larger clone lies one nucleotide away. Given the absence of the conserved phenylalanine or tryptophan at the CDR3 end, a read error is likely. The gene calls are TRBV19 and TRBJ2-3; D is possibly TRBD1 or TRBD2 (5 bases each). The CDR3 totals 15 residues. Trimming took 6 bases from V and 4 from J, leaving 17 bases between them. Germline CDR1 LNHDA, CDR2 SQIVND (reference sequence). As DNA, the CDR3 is TGTGCCAGTAGGCAGACAGAGGGTAACGCAGATACGCAGTATCTT. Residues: CASRQTEGNADTQYL.

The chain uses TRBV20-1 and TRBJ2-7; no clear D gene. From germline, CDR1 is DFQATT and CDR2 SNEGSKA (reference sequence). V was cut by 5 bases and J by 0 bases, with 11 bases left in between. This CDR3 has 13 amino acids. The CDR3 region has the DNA TGCAGTGCTCTCTCCGGAAGCTCCTACGAGCAGTACTTC. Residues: CSALSGSSYEQYF.